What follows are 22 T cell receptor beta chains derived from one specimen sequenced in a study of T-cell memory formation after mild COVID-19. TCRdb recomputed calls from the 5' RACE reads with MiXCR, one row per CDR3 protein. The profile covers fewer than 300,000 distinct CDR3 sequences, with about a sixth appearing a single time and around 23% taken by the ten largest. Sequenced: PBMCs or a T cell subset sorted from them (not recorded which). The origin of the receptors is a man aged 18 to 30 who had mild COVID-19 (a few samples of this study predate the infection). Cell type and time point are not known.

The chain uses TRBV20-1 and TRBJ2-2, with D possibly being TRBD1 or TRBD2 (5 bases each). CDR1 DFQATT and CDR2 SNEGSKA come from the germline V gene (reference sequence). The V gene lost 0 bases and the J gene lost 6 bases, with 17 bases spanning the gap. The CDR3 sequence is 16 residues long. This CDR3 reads CSARDRRQGSSGELFF. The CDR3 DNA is TGCAGTGCTAGAGATAGGAGGCAGGGATCGTCCGGGGAGCTGTTTTTT.

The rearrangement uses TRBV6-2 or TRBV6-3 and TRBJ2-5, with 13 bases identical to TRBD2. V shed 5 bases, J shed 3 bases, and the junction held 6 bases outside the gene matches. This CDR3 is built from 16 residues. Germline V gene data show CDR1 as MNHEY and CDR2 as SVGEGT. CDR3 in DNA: TGTGCCAGCAGTCCTGAGACTAGCGGGGGGAAAGAGACCCAGTACTTC. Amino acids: CASSPETSGGKETQYF.

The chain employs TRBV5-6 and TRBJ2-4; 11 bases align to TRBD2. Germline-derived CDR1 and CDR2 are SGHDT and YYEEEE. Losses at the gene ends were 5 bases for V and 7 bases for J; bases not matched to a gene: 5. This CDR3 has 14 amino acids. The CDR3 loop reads CASRLAGEENIQYF. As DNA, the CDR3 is TGTGCCAGCAGACTAGCGGGGGAGGAGAACATTCAGTACTTC. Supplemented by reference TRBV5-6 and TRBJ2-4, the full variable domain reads DAGVTQSPTHLIKTRGQQVTLRCSPKSGHDTVSWYQQALGQGPQFIFQYYEEEERQRGNFPDRFSGHQFPNYSSELNVNALLLGDSALYLCASRLAGEENIQYFGAGTRLSVL.

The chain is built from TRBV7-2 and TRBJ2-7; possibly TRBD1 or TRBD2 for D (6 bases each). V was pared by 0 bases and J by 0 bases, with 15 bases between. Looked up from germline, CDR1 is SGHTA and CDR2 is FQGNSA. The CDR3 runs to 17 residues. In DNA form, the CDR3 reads TGTGCCAGCAGCTTAGCTTCTGGGGGGCCGCCCTCCTACGAGCAGTACTTC. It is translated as CASSLASGGPPSYEQYF. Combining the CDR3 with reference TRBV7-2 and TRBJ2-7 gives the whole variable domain GAGVSQSPSNKVTEKGKDVELRCDPISGHTALYWYRQSLGQGLEFLIYFQGNSAPDKSGLPSDRFSAERTGGSVSTLTIQRTQQEDSAVYLCASSLASGGPPSYEQYFGPGTRLTVT.

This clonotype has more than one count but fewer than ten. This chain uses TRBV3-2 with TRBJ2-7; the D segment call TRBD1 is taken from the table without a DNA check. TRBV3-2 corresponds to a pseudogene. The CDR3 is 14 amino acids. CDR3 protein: CASSQPGPDYEQYF. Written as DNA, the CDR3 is TGTGCCAGCAGCCAGCCGGGACCTGACTACGAGCAGTACTTC.

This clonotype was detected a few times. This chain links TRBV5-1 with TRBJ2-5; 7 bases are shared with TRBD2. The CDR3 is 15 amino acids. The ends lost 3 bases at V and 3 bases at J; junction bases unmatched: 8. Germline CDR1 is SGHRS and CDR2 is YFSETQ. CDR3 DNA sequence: TGCGCCAGCAGCTGGGTTTCGGCGGGGGAAGAGACCCAGTACTTC. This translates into CASSWVSAGEETQYF.

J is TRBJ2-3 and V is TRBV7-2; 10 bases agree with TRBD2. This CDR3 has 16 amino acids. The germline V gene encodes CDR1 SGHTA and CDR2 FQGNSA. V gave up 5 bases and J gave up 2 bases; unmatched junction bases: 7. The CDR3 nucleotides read TGTGCCAGCAGCGCGAGACTAGCGGGCCCCACAGATACGCAGTATTTT. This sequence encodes CASSARLAGPTDTQYF.

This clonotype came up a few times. CDR3 protein: CSAIALAGRIGETQYF. As DNA, the CDR3 is TGCAGTGCTATTGCACTAGCGGGGCGCATCGGAGAGACCCAGTACTTC. J is TRBJ2-5 and V is TRBV20-1; 10 bases fit TRBD2. Germline values: CDR1 DFQATT, CDR2 SNEGSKA (reference sequence). The CDR3 totals 16 residues. V lost 4 bases to trimming and J lost 4 bases; unmatched junction nucleotides: 12.

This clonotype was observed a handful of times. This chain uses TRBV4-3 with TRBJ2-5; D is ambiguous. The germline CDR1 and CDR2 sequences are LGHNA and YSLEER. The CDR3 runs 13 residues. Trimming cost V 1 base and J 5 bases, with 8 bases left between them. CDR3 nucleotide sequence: TGCGCCAGCAGCCAAGTACGGCGGGAGACCCAGTACTTC. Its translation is CASSQVRRETQYF.

CDR3 sequence: CASSLRSWFQETQYF. The CDR3 DNA reads as TGCGCCAGCAGCTTGCGCTCGTGGTTCCAAGAGACCCAGTACTTC. V usage is TRBV5-1 and J usage is TRBJ2-5; D gene ambiguous. Between the trimmed V and J ends, which lost 1 base and 1 base, there was a span of 11 bases. The CDR3 spans 15 residues. Per the germline V gene, CDR1 is SGHRS and CDR2 is YFSETQ. Complete variable domain (other parts from reference TRBV5-1 and TRBJ2-5): KAGVTQTPRYLIKTRGQQVTLSCSPISGHRSVSWYQQTPGQGLQFLFEYFSETQRNKGNFPGRFSGRQFSNSRSEMNVSTLELGDSALYLCASSLRSWFQETQYFGPGTRLLVL.

The CDR3 here is CASSFLGTRQPQHF. CDR3 bases: TGTGCCAGCAGTTTTTTGGGGACCCGGCAGCCCCAGCATTTT. The chain couples TRBV12-3 or TRBV12-4 to TRBJ1-5, with D tentatively TRBD1 (5 bases). The CDR3 is 14 amino acids. Trimming left V 3 bases short and J 7 bases short, with 13 bases between.

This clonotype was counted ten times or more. The CDR3 DNA reads TGCAGTGCTAGAGATCTCTTGAAGGGCGTTAGCTCCTACAATGAGCAGTTCTTC. Translation gives CSARDLLKGVSSYNEQFF. This chain connects TRBV20-1 to TRBJ2-1; D is unresolved. From germline, CDR1 is DFQATT and CDR2 SNEGSKA (reference sequence). The CDR3 is 18 amino acids. V was cut by 0 bases and J by 0 bases, with 18 bases left in between.

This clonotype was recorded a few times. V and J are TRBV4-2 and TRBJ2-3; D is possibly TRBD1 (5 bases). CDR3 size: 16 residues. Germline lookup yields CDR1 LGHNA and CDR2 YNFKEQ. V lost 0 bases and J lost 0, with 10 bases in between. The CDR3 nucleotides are TGTGCCAGCAGCCAAGAGGGGCTAGGTAGCACAGATACGCAGTATTTT. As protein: CASSQEGLGSTDTQYF.

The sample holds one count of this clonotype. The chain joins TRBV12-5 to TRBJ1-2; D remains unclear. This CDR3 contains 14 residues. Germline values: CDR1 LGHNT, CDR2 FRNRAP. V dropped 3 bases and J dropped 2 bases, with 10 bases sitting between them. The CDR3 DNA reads TGTGCTAGTGGTTTCTCCACGGGGAACTATGGCTACACCTTC. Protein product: CASGFSTGNYGYTF. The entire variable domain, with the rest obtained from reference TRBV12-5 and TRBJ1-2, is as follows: DARVTQTPRHKVTEMGQEVTMRCQPILGHNTVFWYRQTMMQGLELLAYFRNRAPLDDSGMPKDRFSAEMPDATLATLKIQPSEPRDSAVYFCASGFSTGNYGYTFGSGTRLTVV.

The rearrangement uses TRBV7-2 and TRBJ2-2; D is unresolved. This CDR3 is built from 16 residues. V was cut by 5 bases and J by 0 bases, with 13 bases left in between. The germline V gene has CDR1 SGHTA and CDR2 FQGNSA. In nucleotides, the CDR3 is TGTGCCAGCAGCCATAAGGCGGATCCGAACACCGGGGAGCTGTTTTTT. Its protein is CASSHKADPNTGELFF.

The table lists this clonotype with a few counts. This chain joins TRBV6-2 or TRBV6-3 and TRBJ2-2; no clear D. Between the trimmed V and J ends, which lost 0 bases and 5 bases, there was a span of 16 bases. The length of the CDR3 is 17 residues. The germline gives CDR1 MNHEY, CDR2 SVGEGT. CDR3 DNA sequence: TGTGCCAGCAGTTACTCTGAGCCTTGGCGCGGTACCGGGGAGCTGTTTTTT. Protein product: CASSYSEPWRGTGELFF.

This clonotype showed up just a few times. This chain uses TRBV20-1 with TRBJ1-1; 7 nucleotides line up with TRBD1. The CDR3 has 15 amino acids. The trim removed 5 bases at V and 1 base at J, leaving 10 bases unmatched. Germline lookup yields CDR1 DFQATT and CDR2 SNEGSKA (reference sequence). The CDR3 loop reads CSASGGPDWNTEAFF. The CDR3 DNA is TGCAGTGCTTCAGGGGGGCCGGATTGGAACACTGAAGCTTTCTTT.

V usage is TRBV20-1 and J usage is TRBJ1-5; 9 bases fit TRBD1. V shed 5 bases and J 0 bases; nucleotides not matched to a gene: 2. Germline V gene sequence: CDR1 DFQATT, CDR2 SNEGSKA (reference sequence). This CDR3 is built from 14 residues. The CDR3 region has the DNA TGCAGTGCTGACAGGGGGAATAGCAATCAGCCCCAGCATTTT. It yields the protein CSADRGNSNQPQHF.

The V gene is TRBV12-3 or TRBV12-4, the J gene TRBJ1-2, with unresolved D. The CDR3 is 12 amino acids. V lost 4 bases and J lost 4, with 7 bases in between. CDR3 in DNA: TGTGCCAGCAGTTCCCGATTCTATGGCTACACCTTC. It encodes CASSSRFYGYTF.

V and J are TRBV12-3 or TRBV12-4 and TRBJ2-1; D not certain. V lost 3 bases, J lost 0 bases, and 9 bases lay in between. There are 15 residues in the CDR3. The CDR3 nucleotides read TGTGCCAGCAGTTTGAGAGCCGACTCCTACAATGAGCAGTTCTTC. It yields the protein CASSLRADSYNEQFF.

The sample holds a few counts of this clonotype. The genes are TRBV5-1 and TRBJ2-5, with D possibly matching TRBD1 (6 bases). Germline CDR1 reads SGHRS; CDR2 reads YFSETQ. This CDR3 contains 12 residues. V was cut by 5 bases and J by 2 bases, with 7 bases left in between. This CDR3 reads CASSTGQETQYF. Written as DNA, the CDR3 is TGCGCCAGCAGTACAGGGCAAGAGACCCAGTACTTC.

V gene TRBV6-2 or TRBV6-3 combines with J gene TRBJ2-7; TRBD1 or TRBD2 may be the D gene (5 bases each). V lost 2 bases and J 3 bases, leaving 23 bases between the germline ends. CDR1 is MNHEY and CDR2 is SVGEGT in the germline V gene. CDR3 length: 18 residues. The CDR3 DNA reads TGTGCCAGCAGTTACCAATCCTATGGGACGGAGATAGGCTACGAGCAGTACTTC. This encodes CASSYQSYGTEIGYEQYF.